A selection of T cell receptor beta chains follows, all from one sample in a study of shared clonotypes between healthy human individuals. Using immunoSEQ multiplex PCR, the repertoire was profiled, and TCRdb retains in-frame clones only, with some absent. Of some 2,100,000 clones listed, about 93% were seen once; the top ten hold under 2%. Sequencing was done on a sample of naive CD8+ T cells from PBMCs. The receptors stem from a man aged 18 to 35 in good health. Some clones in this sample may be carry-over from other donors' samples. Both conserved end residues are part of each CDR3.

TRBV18,CASSTGQQGNQPQHF
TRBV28,CASRFLENTEAFF
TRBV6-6,CASSEQGRAQPQHF
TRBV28,CASSWAGSLPGDEQFF
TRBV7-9,CASNLAGEAGEQYF
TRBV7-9,CASSLSGRGAGTEAFF
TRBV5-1,CASSAAGGQGGYEQYF
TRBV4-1,CASSQAPKANYGYTF
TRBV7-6,CASSLGITGDGANVLTF
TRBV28,CASRPEGGVGTEAFF
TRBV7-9,CASSMGTSGRASDTQYF
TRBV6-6,CASSFDRAYEQYF
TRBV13,CASSPPPAAGNTIYF
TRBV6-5,CASSYPGLAGFEQFF
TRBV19,CASRTITPMNTEAFF
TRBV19,CASSIMDSNQPQHF
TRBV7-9,CASSAYRDSHLSYEQYF
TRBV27,CASSLTGTSTYEQYF
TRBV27,CASSLARRVDEQFF
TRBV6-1,CASSELWRIEQYF
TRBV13,CASSSVTSGSFTDTQYF
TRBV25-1,CASMTGNTGELFF
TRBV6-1,CASSEYSGGRIEPLYEQYF
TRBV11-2,CASSPTGGAGQPQHF
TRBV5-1,CASSLESATNEKLFF
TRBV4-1,CASSALRGRSGNTIYF
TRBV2,CASSQGINEQFF
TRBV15,CATSRVMTTQETQYF
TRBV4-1,CASSQGQGYEQFF
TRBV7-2,CASSFGLAGVWGTDTQYF
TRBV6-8,CASSSTRGGYTGELFF
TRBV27,CASSTSGAGHEQYF
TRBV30,CAWPVDRESNQPQHF
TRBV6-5,CASRPQRTGGYEQYF
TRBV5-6,CASSSVGLRGGTFGPEAFF
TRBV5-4,CASSLEGAGELFF
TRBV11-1,CASSLDAEETQYF
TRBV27,CASRPREATQPQHF
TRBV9,CASSVGQGGHHQETQYF
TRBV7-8,CASSLWASSYNEQFF
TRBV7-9,CASSTRTGPGTYEQYF
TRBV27,CASSLVGGPTYEQYF
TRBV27,CASSPGRRTNTDTQYF
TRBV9,CASSTEVTRDTQYF
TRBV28,CASKVRTSGSHGEQFF
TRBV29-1,CSVGADSSYNEQFF
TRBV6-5,CASSYSPSGRGNEQFF
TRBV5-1,CASSEGTGIYGYTF